Shown below are 29 T cell receptor beta chains from a single sample sequenced in a study of response to subunit inactivated influenza vaccine. TCRdb processed the RT-PCR reads anew with MiXCR; each CDR3 protein has one entry. This sample carries 160,000 or so distinct CDR3 sequences, under 13% of them seen once, and the ten largest clones take over 10%. The sample in question was non-naive T cells sorted from PBMCs, obtained more than 35 days after vaccination. These TCRs come from a man between 45 and 60 years old who received an inactivated influenza vaccine.

This clonotype came up a few times. The CDR3: CSVVAGGGSDTQYF. In nucleotides, the CDR3 is TGCAGCGTTGTTGCGGGAGGTGGGTCAGATACGCAGTATTTT. This chain uses TRBV29-1 with TRBJ2-3, with 8 bases lining up with TRBD2. V lost 4 bases to trimming and J lost 4 bases; unmatched junction nucleotides: 7. Germline assignment: CDR1 SQVTM and CDR2 ANQGSEA. The CDR3 is made up of 14 amino acids.

This clonotype came up many times. CDR3 region: CASSWNSDQPQHF. CDR3 bases: TGTGCCAGCAGCTGGAACAGCGATCAGCCCCAGCATTTT. The V gene is TRBV5-5, the J gene TRBJ1-5; D not resolved. CDR1 is SGHKS and CDR2 is YYEKEE in the germline V gene (reference sequence). V was trimmed by 3 bases and J by 5 bases, leaving 9 bases between them. This CDR3 comprises 13 residues. The variable domain in full, completed from reference TRBV5-5 and TRBJ1-5, reads DAGVTQSPTHLIKTRGQQVTLRCSPISGHKSVSWYQQVLGQGPQFIFQYYEKEERGRGNFPDRFSARQFPNYSSELNVNALLLGDSALYLCASSWNSDQPQHFGDGTRLSIL.

This clonotype was picked up many times. The chain combines TRBV5-6 with TRBJ2-7; a possible D gene is TRBD2 (5 bases). The V end was cut by 0 bases, the J end by 3 bases, with 10 bases between. This CDR3 has 14 residues. Germline CDR1 and CDR2: SGHDT and YYEEEE. CDR3 residues: CASSLGGLNYEQYF. The CDR3 region has the DNA TGTGCCAGCAGCTTGGGTGGACTCAACTACGAGCAGTACTTC.

This clonotype has more than one count but fewer than ten. V usage is TRBV6-1 and J usage is TRBJ2-5, with D possibly TRBD2 on 5 matching bases. Looked up from germline, CDR1 is MNHNS and CDR2 is SASEGT. This CDR3 contains 15 residues. V was pared by 6 bases and J by 2 bases, with 16 bases between. The CDR3 spells CASSSPRTFQETQYF. The CDR3 DNA is TGTGCCAGCAGCTCTCCCCGGACTTTTCAAGAGACCCAGTACTTC.

The J gene is TRBJ2-4, the V gene TRBV20-1; D ambiguous. Deletions cut 5 bases from V and 7 bases from J, with 18 bases between. This CDR3 is 14 amino acids long. The germline V gene encodes CDR1 DFQATT and CDR2 SNEGSKA (reference sequence). The CDR3 DNA reads TGCAGTGCTCCCAAAGGTGGGATGGGGAACATTCAGTACTTC. Its translation: CSAPKGGMGNIQYF.

About this clonotype itself: Just one base apart from a much larger clone, this may be a read error. The gene calls are TRBV5-1 and TRBJ1-1; D ambiguous. From germline, CDR1 is SGHRS and CDR2 YFSETQ. The CDR3 covers 14 residues. CDR3 amino acids: CGSSSLPKNTEAFF. As DNA, the CDR3 is TGCGGCAGCAGCTCCCTTCCAAAGAACACTGAAGCTTTCTTT.

The rearrangement joins TRBV11-2 to TRBJ2-7; the match to TRBD1 covers 7 bases. This CDR3 has 13 residues. V gave up 5 bases and J gave up 2 bases; unmatched junction bases: 3. The germline V gene encodes CDR1 SGHAT and CDR2 FQNNGV. CDR3 DNA sequence: TGTGCCAGCAGCCACGGACAGGCCTACGAGCAGTACTTC. This encodes CASSHGQAYEQYF.

The table lists this clonotype with a few counts. V usage is TRBV20-1 and J usage is TRBJ2-7; TRBD2 matches at 7 bases. The CDR3 is 13 amino acids. Germline trimming cut 0 bases from V and 9 bases from J; bases unmatched to any gene: 8. Germline V gives CDR1 DFQATT, CDR2 SNEGSKA (reference sequence). The CDR3 spells CSARDQGGAWQYF. Here the CDR3 DNA reads TGCAGTGCTAGAGACCAGGGAGGGGCTTGGCAGTACTTC.

CDR3 DNA: TGTGCCATCAGTGACAGGGCTAGCAATCAGCCCCAGCATTTT. Translation: CAISDRASNQPQHF. The chain recombines TRBV10-3 with TRBJ1-5, with D tentatively TRBD1 (5 bases). Germline V gives CDR1 ENHRY, CDR2 SYGVKD. V was shortened by 3 bases and J by 0 bases, with 6 bases between the two germline ends. The CDR3 consists of 14 residues.

This clonotype has a handful of counts. The chain combines TRBV3-1 with TRBJ1-2; tentatively, D is TRBD1 (5 bases). The V gene lost 1 base and the J gene lost 4 bases, with 10 bases spanning the gap. In germline, CDR1 is LGHDT, CDR2 YNNKEL (reference sequence). CDR3 length: 14 residues. The CDR3 loop is CASSQGPGIYGYTF. The DNA of the CDR3 is TGTGCCAGCAGCCAAGGACCAGGGATCTATGGCTACACCTTC.

This clonotype has at least ten counts. This sequence joins TRBV20-1 and TRBJ1-5; D is uncertain. Germline V CDR1 and CDR2: DFQATT, SNEGSKA (reference sequence). With 3 bases removed from V and 0 bases from J, the gap between germline ends came to 15 bases. The CDR3 has 16 amino acids. The CDR3 protein is CSARRATLNSNQPQHF. As DNA, the CDR3 is TGCAGTGCTAGGAGAGCTACTTTAAATAGCAATCAGCCCCAGCATTTT.

The J gene is TRBJ2-1, the V gene TRBV12-3 or TRBV12-4; 11 bases align to TRBD2. This CDR3 has 15 residues. The junction had 7 bases not matched to a gene; V was cut back by 7 bases and J by 5 bases. CDR3 in DNA: TGTGCCAGCACCTACGGGACTAGCGGAAACAATGAGCAGTTCTTC. Amino acid sequence: CASTYGTSGNNEQFF.

The chain combines TRBV29-1 with TRBJ2-1; 11 bases are a match to TRBD2. Looked up from germline, CDR1 is SQVTM and CDR2 is ANQGSEA. Germline trimming cut 7 bases from V and 0 bases from J; bases unmatched to any gene: 5. The CDR3 consists of 15 residues. The CDR3 nucleotides are TGCAGCGCGACTAGCGGGACTAGCTCCTACAATGAGCAGTTCTTC. It specifies CSATSGTSSYNEQFF.

This rearrangement joins TRBV28 to TRBJ2-1; D is possibly TRBD2 (5 bases). Germline lookup yields CDR1 MDHEN and CDR2 SYDVKM. Deletions cut 6 bases from V and 1 base from J, with 13 bases between. The CDR3 is made up of 15 amino acids. CDR3 coding DNA: TGTGCCAGCAGCCGCGGTGGACTTTCCTACAATGAGCAGTTCTTC. Translation: CASSRGGLSYNEQFF.

This clonotype appeared many times. The chain has TRBV10-3 and TRBJ2-5; D remains unclear. The CDR3 is made up of 13 amino acids. Deletions cut 5 bases from V and 2 bases from J, with 9 bases between. Germline V gene data show CDR1 as ENHRY and CDR2 as SYGVKD. The CDR3 loop reads CAISRPFQETQYF. In DNA, the CDR3 is TGTGCCATCAGTAGGCCCTTTCAAGAGACCCAGTACTTC.

This clonotype came up many times. V gene TRBV29-1 combines with J gene TRBJ2-7, with 7 positions matching TRBD1. V lost 3 bases to trimming and J lost 2 bases; unmatched junction nucleotides: 4. Per the germline V gene, CDR1 is SQVTM and CDR2 is ANQGSEA. This CDR3 spans 13 amino acids. The CDR3 sequence is CSVEGQKTYEQYF. CDR3 nucleotides: TGCAGCGTTGAGGGACAGAAAACCTACGAGCAGTACTTC.

This clonotype was observed many times. This chain uses TRBV4-3 with TRBJ2-1, with 7 bases fitting TRBD2. The CDR3 runs 15 residues. V trimming: 0 bases; J trimming: 3 bases; junction bases outside the gene matches: 2. Germline V CDR1 and CDR2: LGHNA, YSLEER. The CDR3 loop reads CASSQEGGRYNEQFF. CDR3 nucleotides: TGCGCCAGCAGCCAAGAGGGAGGGCGCTACAATGAGCAGTTCTTC.

The V gene is TRBV15, the J gene TRBJ1-5; weak D call: TRBD1 (5 bases). This CDR3 spans 18 amino acids. Germline CDR1 reads LNHNV; CDR2 reads YYDKDF (reference sequence). Trimming stripped 1 base from V and 6 bases from J, with 22 bases between. CDR3 residues: CATSRGVRSGRVSQPQHF. The DNA of the CDR3 is TGTGCCACCAGCAGAGGAGTCCGTTCAGGGCGAGTAAGTCAGCCCCAGCATTTT.

This clonotype was observed at least ten times. The rearrangement uses TRBV6-5 and TRBJ2-7, with TRBD1 matching over 9 bases. The CDR3 covers 15 residues. Germline V gene data show CDR1 as MNHEY and CDR2 as SVGAGI. Unmatched junction bases numbered 3, after V lost 2 bases and J lost 1 base. CDR3 in DNA: TGTGCCAGCAGTTACCGACAGGGGGTATCCTACGAGCAGTACTTC. This encodes CASSYRQGVSYEQYF.

The chain recombines TRBV2 with TRBJ1-1; no firm D call. Germline V gene sequence: CDR1 SNHLY, CDR2 FYNNEI. V was clipped by 6 bases and J by 6 bases, with 17 bases between them. The CDR3 consists of 14 residues. Here the CDR3 reads CASRPGRFEAEAFF. The CDR3 coding sequence is TGTGCCAGCAGGCCGGGGAGGTTTGAGGCTGAAGCTTTCTTT.

The rearrangement uses TRBV7-6 and TRBJ2-7, with D perhaps matching TRBD1 (6 bases). CDR1 and CDR2 (germline): SGHVS, FNYEAQ. Trimming removed 5 bases from V and 5 bases from J, with 13 bases in between. This CDR3 is built from 13 residues. The CDR3 loop is CASSVTGFDEQYF. CDR3 bases: TGTGCCAGCAGCGTCACAGGGTTCGACGAGCAGTACTTC.

In its sample, this clonotype was seen once. A clone one base away is much larger, so this may be a read error. The chain uses TRBV10-3 and TRBJ2-3; 7 nucleotides align to TRBD1. There are 19 residues in the CDR3. CDR1 is ENHRY and CDR2 is SYGVKD in the germline V gene. The J segment lost 0 bases and the V segment lost 6 bases, leaving 18 bases of the junction unmatched. The DNA for the CDR3 is TGTGCCATCAGGGAGAATGAGGGGGCCCTGACTTCTAGCACAGATACGCAGTATTTT. The encoded protein is CAIRENEGALTSSTDTQYF.

This clonotype was detected a few times. The rearrangement uses TRBV13 and TRBJ2-7; the match to TRBD2 covers 9 bases. The length of the CDR3 is 16 residues. The V gene's germline CDR1 is PRHDT and CDR2 FYEKMQ (reference sequence). V lost 2 bases, J lost 4 bases, and 9 bases stayed unmatched. CDR3 sequence (DNA): TGTGCCAGCAGCTTAAGGCGGGAGGGGGGATGGTACGAGCAGTACTTC. Amino acids: CASSLRREGGWYEQYF.

The chain uses TRBV5-4 and TRBJ2-1; 13 nucleotides line up with TRBD2. CDR3 size: 16 residues. Germline CDR1 is SGHNT and CDR2 is YYREEE (reference sequence). The J segment lost 4 bases and the V segment lost 3 bases, leaving 4 bases of the junction unmatched. The CDR3 reads CASSSGTSGIYNEQFF. CDR3 coding DNA: TGTGCCAGCAGCTCCGGGACTAGCGGGATTTACAATGAGCAGTTCTTC. Filled out from reference TRBV5-4 and TRBJ2-1, the complete variable domain reads ETGVTQSPTHLIKTRGQQVTLRCSSQSGHNTVSWYQQALGQGPQFIFQYYREEENGRGNFPPRFSGLQFPNYSSELNVNALELDDSALYLCASSSGTSGIYNEQFFGPGTRLTVL.

The genes are TRBV5-1 and TRBJ2-1, with D perhaps given as TRBD1 or TRBD2 (5 bases each). V was clipped by 0 bases and J by 4 bases, with 8 bases between them. The germline gives CDR1 SGHRS, CDR2 YFSETQ. The CDR3 is made up of 14 amino acids. The CDR3, as DNA: TGCGCCAGCAGCTTGGGGGACGAGTACAATGAGCAGTTCTTC. It encodes CASSLGDEYNEQFF.

This clonotype was recorded many times. The CDR3 DNA sequence: TGTGCCAGCAGCTTTGGACAGGGAGGATACAATGAGCAGTTCTTC. Its protein is CASSFGQGGYNEQFF. The chain uses TRBV7-2 and TRBJ2-1, with TRBD1 identical over 8 bases. The trim removed 3 bases at V and 4 bases at J, leaving 5 bases unmatched. This CDR3 contains 15 residues. Germline values: CDR1 SGHTA, CDR2 FQGNSA.

DNA of the CDR3: TGTGCCAGCAGCCAAGCCGGGACAGGGCATTACGAGCAGTACTTC. It is translated as CASSQAGTGHYEQYF. V gene TRBV4-2 combines with J gene TRBJ2-7; 9 bases agree with TRBD1. V lost 1 base and J lost 4; bases outside the gene matches: 5. CDR1 and CDR2 (germline): LGHNA, YNFKEQ. CDR3 length equals 15 residues.

J is TRBJ2-7 and V is TRBV2, with unresolved D. Trimming left V 1 base short and J 5 bases short, with 15 bases between. CDR1 is SNHLY and CDR2 is FYNNEI in the germline V gene. CDR3 length: 15 amino acids. For the CDR3, the DNA is TGTGCCAGCAGTGAAGACCCAGCGTTGTCCCACGAGCAGTACTTC. Protein: CASSEDPALSHEQYF.

V gene TRBV9 combines with J gene TRBJ2-7, with no clear D. V lost 1 base and J 0 bases, leaving 5 bases between the germline ends. The germline CDR1 and CDR2 sequences are SGDLS and YYNGEE. This CDR3 has 13 residues. CDR3 loop: CASSVSPSYEQYF. CDR3 coding DNA: TGTGCCAGCAGCGTAAGCCCCTCCTACGAGCAGTACTTC.